One T cell receptor (beta chain) is described in this entry. Its cognate antigen is unknown. Trimming took off 3 bases at V and 4 bases at J, with 15 bases between the two ends. Germline V gene sequence: CDR1 SGHRS, CDR2 YFSETQ. This CDR3 spans 15 amino acids. The data were taken from a study of OX40 agonist ivuxolimab in advanced cancers. General observations from the study: On average, a greater number of expanded clones characterised CD8+ T cells relative to CD4+.

Profiled with immunoSEQ multiplex PCR; TCRdb holds only in-frame clones, not every one. The repertoire holds approximately 49,000 clones, with approximately 81% as singletons. Autoimmune disease history or systemic immunosuppression excluded patients. Specimen: CD4+ or CD8+ T cells sorted from blood, collected in a trial of the OX40 agonist ivuxolimab. The clonotype was recovered from an adult with an advanced solid tumor such as melanoma, head and neck, liver or kidney cancer. This chain joins TRBV5-1 and TRBJ2-3, with D possibly matching TRBD2 (5 bases). The CDR3 sequence: CASSWGVMGPDTQYF. CDR3 coding DNA: TGCGCCAGCAGCTGGGGAGTAATGGGCCCAGATACGCAGTATTTT.